Included here is one T cell receptor beta chain sequence, with context. This PCR relied on a set of 60 Vbeta primers and 13 Jbeta primers. Produced via immunoSEQ multiplex PCR; TCRdb's table is partial and in-frame only. The sample lists roughly 160,000 clones; 80% to 85% were seen once. The sample is drawn from a study of cytomegalovirus exposure and HLA in healthy donors. Unmatched junction bases numbered 10, after V lost 6 bases and J lost 14 bases. Germline assignment: CDR1 SNHLY and CDR2 FYNNEI. CDR3 length: 12 residues. The sample was PBMCs. The sequence derives from a man aged 25-45 years in good health and CMV-seronegative. The chain has TRBV2 and TRBJ2-1, with 7 bases that match TRBD1. The DNA for the CDR3 is TGTGCCAGCAGGGGGGACAGTGCTTGGGAGTTCTTC. Translated: CASRGDSAWEFF.